This TCR beta chain was retrieved from a study of blood T cell repertoires in COVID-19. Overall study: Sites in the United States, Italy and Spain provided acute and convalescent COVID-19 samples. PBMCs, B-cell-depleted T cells, or T cells provided the cDNA or gDNA that made up the material.

In the study's own analysis: Reference gene primer amplification gave estimated nucleated cell counts. Generated by immunoSEQ multiplex PCR, the TCRdb table keeps only in-frame clones and is missing some. From that table come the V and J calls and clone size; the DNA was used to work out D and trimming. The sample shows 25,000 to 30,000 clones, more than 75% of them seen only once. Trimming removed 1 base from V and 0 bases from J, with 13 bases in between. The CDR3 loop spans 18 amino acids. The germline CDR1 and CDR2 sequences are SGHTA and FQGNSA. Input material: peripheral blood. The V call is TRBV7-2, the J call TRBJ2-6, with TRBD1 as a possible D gene (6 bases). This TCR derives from a human donor in a cohort sampled during active COVID-19. The donor label of this sample is uncertain. The CDR3 sequence is CASSLVSTGSSGANVLTF. The CDR3 DNA reads TGTGCCAGCAGCTTAGTCTCTACAGGGAGCTCTGGGGCCAACGTCCTGACTTTC.